Listed below are T cell receptor beta chains from one sample, sequenced in a study of Ad26.COV2.S vaccination and SARS-CoV-2 variants. Sequenced by immunoSEQ multiplex PCR; TCRdb stores in-frame clones only, minus some. The data contain about 390,000 clones, roughly 90% of them singletons. The sequencing used peripheral blood, collected in a trial of Ad26.COV2.S vaccine versus placebo. Every receptor here comes from a person aged 18-65 years who received the Ad26.COV2.S COVID-19 vaccine or a placebo. The CDR3 runs from the conserved cysteine through the conserved F or W. Each record gives: CDR3 protein, J gene, V gene, clone size. Rows may omit the clone size; those that give it use once, few, many or a size class.

CANGGASTDTQYF | TRBJ2-3 | TRBV5-6 | NA
CASSVTGLAVQETQYF | TRBJ2-5 | TRBV19 | NA
CATLKAGFHEQYF | TRBJ2-7 | TRBV7-9 | NA
CASRIQGLLEAFF | TRBJ1-1 | TRBV11-2 | NA
CAILIRDRGPGANVLTF | TRBJ2-6 | TRBV21-1 | NA
CASGVPGETQYF | TRBJ2-5 | TRBV9 | NA
CASSFGGGANYGYTF | TRBJ1-2 | TRBV27 | NA
CASSQGLSGGPTDTQYF | TRBJ2-3 | TRBV4-3 | NA
CASSFRGTGELFF | TRBJ2-2 | TRBV28 | once
CAWSRVDKSFSVNTEAFF | TRBJ1-1 | TRBV30 | NA
CASSYIINEQFF | TRBJ2-1 | TRBV6-2/TRBV6-3 | NA
CASSMATGTTSYEQYF | TRBJ2-7 | TRBV5-1 | NA
CASSFGSYNEQFF | TRBJ2-1 | TRBV6-5 | NA
CASREDSGNTIYF | TRBJ1-3 | TRBV2 | NA
CASSPQGLAGGVSYNEQFF | TRBJ2-1 | TRBV18 | few
CASYVWGTFEKLFF | TRBJ1-4 | TRBV5-4 | NA
CASSLAGTGTNEKLFF | TRBJ1-4 | TRBV19 | NA
CASSLTGLVYGYTF | TRBJ1-2 | TRBV19 | once
CASSSYTTGPITRTEAFF | TRBJ1-1 | TRBV5-1 | NA
CASSQGGGVLWTQYF | TRBJ2-5 | TRBV3-1/TRBV3-2 | once
CASSPTPGRTDTQYF | TRBJ2-3 | TRBV5-1 | NA
CAASQSSYEQYF | TRBJ2-7 | TRBV2 | NA
CASTTGRPADFSGNTIYF | TRBJ1-3 | TRBV5-5 | NA
CATQVGNTIYF | TRBJ1-3 | TRBV3-1/TRBV3-2 | NA
CASSEAWGMTLGGYGYTF | TRBJ1-2 | TRBV10-2 | NA
CASSQNRGLGTEAFF | TRBJ1-1 | TRBV5-4 | NA
CSAGYYYEQYF | TRBJ2-7 | TRBV20-1 | NA
CASSLGGDRGNTQYF | TRBJ2-3 | TRBV7-9 | NA
CASSKTGGTGELFF | TRBJ2-2 | TRBV28 | once
CASSKEEGRDTEAFF | TRBJ1-1 | TRBV21-1 | NA
CASSLVGFRTFNYGYTF | TRBJ1-2 | TRBV7-2 | NA
CASSLGDRGLGGYTF | TRBJ1-2 | TRBV5-4 | NA
CASSLAGTNQPQHF | TRBJ1-5 | TRBV7-8 | few